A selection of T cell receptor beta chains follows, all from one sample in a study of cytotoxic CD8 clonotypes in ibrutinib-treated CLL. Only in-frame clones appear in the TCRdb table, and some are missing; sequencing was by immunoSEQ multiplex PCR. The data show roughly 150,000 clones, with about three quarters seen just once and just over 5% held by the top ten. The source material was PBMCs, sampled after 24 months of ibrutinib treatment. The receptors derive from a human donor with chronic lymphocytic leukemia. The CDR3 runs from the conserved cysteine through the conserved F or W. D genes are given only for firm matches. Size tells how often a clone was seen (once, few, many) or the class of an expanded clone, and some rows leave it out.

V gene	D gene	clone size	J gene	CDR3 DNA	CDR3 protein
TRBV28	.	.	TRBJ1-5	TGTGCCAGTTTCCGAGGGGGGCTACAAGGGGTTGGCAATCAGCCCCAGCATTTT	CASFRGGLQGVGNQPQHF
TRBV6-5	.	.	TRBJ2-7	TGTGCCAGCAGTTACGCGGAGGGCCAGGGCTACGAGCAGTACTTC	CASSYAEGQGYEQYF
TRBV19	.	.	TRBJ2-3	TGTGCCAGTAGTCCCCAGGCGGGTTGGTCAGATACGCAGTATTTT	CASSPQAGWSDTQYF
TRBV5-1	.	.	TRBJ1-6	TGCGCCAGCAGCTTGGAGGGGAATAATTCACCCCTCCACTTT	CASSLEGNNSPLHF
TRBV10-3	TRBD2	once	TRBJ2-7	TGTGCCATCAGTCCCCGTCGGACTAGCGGGAGGATCAACGAGCAGTACTTC	CAISPRRTSGRINEQYF
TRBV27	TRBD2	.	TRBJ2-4	TGTGCCAGCACCTCACGGCGGGGGGGCAAAAACATTCAGTACTTC	CASTSRRGGKNIQYF
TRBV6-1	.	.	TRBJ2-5	TGTGCCAGCAGCGGACACCCGCAAGAGACTCAGTACTTC	CASSGHPQETQYF
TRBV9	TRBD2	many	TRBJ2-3	TGTGCCAGCAGCGCCCTGGGACTAGCCAAGGTAGGCGATACGCAGTATTTT	CASSALGLAKVGDTQYF
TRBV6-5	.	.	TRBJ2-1	TGTGCCAGCAGTTACGACAGGTGGTCGGAGCAGTTCTTC	CASSYDRWSEQFF
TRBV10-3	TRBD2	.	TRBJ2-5	TGTGCCATCAGAGCCGGGCGAGCGGGGGGGCCAGGGGAGACCCAGTACTTC	CAIRAGRAGGPGETQYF
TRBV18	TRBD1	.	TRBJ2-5	TGTGCCAGCTCACCGGGGACAGGGGATTTTGAGACCCAGTACTTC	CASSPGTGDFETQYF
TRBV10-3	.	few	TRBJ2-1	TGTGCCATCAGTCCCCCTTCCAGCTCCTACAATGAGCAGTTCTTC	CAISPPSSSYNEQFF
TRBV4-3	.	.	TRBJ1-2	TGCGCCAGCAGCCAAGATCGGGGGGCTACAGTCTATGGCTACACCTTC	CASSQDRGATVYGYTF
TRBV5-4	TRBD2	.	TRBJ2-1	TGTGCCAGCAGCTTGGGTGGGGCTAGCGGGGGCTACAATGAGCAGTTCTTC	CASSLGGASGGYNEQFF
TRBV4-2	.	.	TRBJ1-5	TGTGCCAGCAGCCCGAACCGGGACACCAATCAGCCCCAGCATTTT	CASSPNRDTNQPQHF
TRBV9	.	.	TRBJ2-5	TGTGCCAGCAGCGTCGGGGACTACCAAGAGACCCAGTACTTC	CASSVGDYQETQYF
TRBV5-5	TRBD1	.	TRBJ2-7	TGTGCCAGCAGCTTGGCAGGGACAGGGGCGACCTACGAGCAGTACTTC	CASSLAGTGATYEQYF
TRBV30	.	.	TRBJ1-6	TGTGCCTGGGAGGGGCAATATAATTCACCCCTCCACTTT	CAWEGQYNSPLHF
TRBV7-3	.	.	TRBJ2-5	TGTGCCAGCAGCCCCCGCGCGGGGGCAGAGACCCAGTACTTC	CASSPRAGAETQYF
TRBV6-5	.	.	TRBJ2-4	TGTGCCAGCACCACATCCGGGATGGTGAACATTCAGTACTTC	CASTTSGMVNIQYF
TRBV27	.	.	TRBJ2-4	TGTGCCAGCAGGCGGGGCAGACAAAACATTCAGTACTTC	CASRRGRQNIQYF
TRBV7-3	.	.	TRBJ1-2	TGTGCCAGCAGCTCCCGGGCGGGGGGTGGCTACACCTTC	CASSSRAGGGYTF
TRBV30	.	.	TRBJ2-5	TGTGCCTGGAGTCACCAAGAGACCCAGTACTTC	CAWSHQETQYF
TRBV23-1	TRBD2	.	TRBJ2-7	TGCGCCAGCAGTCAATTGCCCACTAGCGTATCCTACGAGCAGTACTTC	CASSQLPTSVSYEQYF
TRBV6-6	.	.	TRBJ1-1	TGTGCCAGCAGTCGAGTCGGGACGGCCAATACCCGGGCTTTCTTT	CASSRVGTANTRAFF
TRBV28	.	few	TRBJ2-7	TGTGCCAGCAGTCCCGCTTACGAGCAGTACTTC	CASSPAYEQYF
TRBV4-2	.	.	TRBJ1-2	TGTGCCAGCAGCCAACTGGATTCCGGCTACACCTTC	CASSQLDSGYTF
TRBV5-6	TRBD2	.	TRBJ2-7	TGTGCCAGCAGCCCCCTAGCGGGCGACGAGCAGTACTTC	CASSPLAGDEQYF
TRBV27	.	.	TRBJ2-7	TGTGCCAGCAGTTCCCCGACTAGTTGGGAGCAGTACTTC	CASSSPTSWEQYF
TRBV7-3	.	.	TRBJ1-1	TGTGCCAGCAGCGCCGGACGGGGTGGTGTGGCTTTCTTT	CASSAGRGGVAFF
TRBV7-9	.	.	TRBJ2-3	TGTGCCAGCAGCCCCCTCGGCCGGGCAGATACGCAGTATTTT	CASSPLGRADTQYF
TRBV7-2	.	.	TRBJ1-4	TGTGCCAGCAGCAACAACGGACAGTGGCGGGAAAAACTGTTTTTT	CASSNNGQWREKLFF
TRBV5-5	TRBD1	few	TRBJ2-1	TGTGCCAGCAGCCCGGGACAGCATCCCAATGAGCAGTTCTTC	CASSPGQHPNEQFF
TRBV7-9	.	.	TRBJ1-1	TGTGCCAGCAGCTTAGGGGGACGGATGAACACTGAAGCTTTCTTT	CASSLGGRMNTEAFF
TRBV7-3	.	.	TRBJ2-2	TGTGCCAGCAGCTTAGCGGCTGGGGCCGGGGAGCTGTTTTTT	CASSLAAGAGELFF
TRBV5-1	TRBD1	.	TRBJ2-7	TGCGCCAGCCAAGGACAGGGAAGCTCCTACGAGCAGTACTTC	CASQGQGSSYEQYF
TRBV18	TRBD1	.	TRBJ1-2	TGTGCCAGCTCACCAGGGACAGCCGCGTATGGCTACACCTTC	CASSPGTAAYGYTF
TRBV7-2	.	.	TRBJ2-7	TGTGCCAGCAGCTTAGGTGGAGGGGGCTACGAGCAGTACTTC	CASSLGGGGYEQYF
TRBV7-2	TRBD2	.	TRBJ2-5	TGTGCCAGCAGCCCGGGACTAGCGGAAGAGACCCAGTACTTC	CASSPGLAEETQYF
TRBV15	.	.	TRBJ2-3	TGTGCCACCAGGGGGGAGGGGGGAGATACGCAGTATTTT	CATRGEGGDTQYF
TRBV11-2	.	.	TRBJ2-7	TGTGCCAGCAGCCCCCCATCGTGGCCCCACGAGCAGTACTTC	CASSPPSWPHEQYF
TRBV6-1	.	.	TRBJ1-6	TGTGCCAGCATCGGCTCCCACCTTTATTCACCCCTCCACTTT	CASIGSHLYSPLHF
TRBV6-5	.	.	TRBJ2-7	TGTGCCAGCAGTTACGCCCCGGGACTCACCTACGAGCAGTACTTC	CASSYAPGLTYEQYF